Sequencing of this T cell receptor (beta chain) was carried out in a study of shared clonotypes between healthy human individuals. Selected positively for CCR7 and CD45RO-negative, naive CD8 cells excluded terminally differentiated effector memory CD45RA+ cells. Donors, healthy HIV-negative adults, lacked recent acute infections or vaccinations. Germline-derived CDR1 and CDR2 are SNHLY and FYNNEI. With 11 bases clipped from V and 1 base from J, the junction kept 18 bases outside the gene matches. The CDR3 runs to 17 residues. Investigators spread the genomic DNA of each subset evenly over several immunoSEQ plates. As handled by the study authors: Without quality scores, immunoSEQ junctional reads could not be filtered like full-length reads. The data were produced by immunoSEQ multiplex PCR, yet TCRdb's version contains in-frame clones alone and is incomplete. V, J and clone size were drawn from that table, and D and trimming were deduced from the DNA. Among millions of clones listed, about 93% were seen once.

The rearrangement uses TRBV2 and TRBJ2-3; 7 nucleotides align to TRBD2. Sequenced sample: naive CD8+ T cells from PBMCs. The clonotype originates from a man in his late teens or twenties in good health. Some clones in this sample may be carry-over from other donors' samples. The CDR3 sequence: CAGFSGGEGYGTDTQYF. As DNA, the CDR3 is TGTGCCGGATTCTCAGGCGGGGAGGGGTATGGCACAGATACGCAGTATTTT.